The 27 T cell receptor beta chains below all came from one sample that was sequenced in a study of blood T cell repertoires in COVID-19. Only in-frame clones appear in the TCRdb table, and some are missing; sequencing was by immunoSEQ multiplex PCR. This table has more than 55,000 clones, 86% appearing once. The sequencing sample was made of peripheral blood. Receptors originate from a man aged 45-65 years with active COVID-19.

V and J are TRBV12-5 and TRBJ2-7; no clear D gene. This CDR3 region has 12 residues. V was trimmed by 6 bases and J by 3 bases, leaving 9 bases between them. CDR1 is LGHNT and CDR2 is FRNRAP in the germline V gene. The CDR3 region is CASGPDFYEQYF. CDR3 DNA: TGTGCTAGTGGCCCCGACTTCTACGAGCAGTACTTC.

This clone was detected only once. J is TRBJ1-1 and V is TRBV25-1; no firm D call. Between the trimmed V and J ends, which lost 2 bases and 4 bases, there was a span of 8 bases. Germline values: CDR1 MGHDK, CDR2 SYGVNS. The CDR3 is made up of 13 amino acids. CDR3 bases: TGTGCCAGCAGTGAAGAAGTAGTCACTGAAGCTTTCTTT. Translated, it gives CASSEEVVTEAFF. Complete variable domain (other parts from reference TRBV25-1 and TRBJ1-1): EADIYQTPRYLVIGTGKKITLECSQTMGHDKMYWYQQDPGMELHLIHYSYGVNSTEKGDLSSESTVSRIRTEHFPLTLESARPSHTSQYLCASSEEVVTEAFFGQGTRLTVV.

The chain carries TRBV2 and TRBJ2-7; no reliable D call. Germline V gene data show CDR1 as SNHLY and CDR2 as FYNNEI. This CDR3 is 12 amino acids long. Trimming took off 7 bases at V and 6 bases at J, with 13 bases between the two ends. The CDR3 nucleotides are TGTGCCAGCACCTCAGGCCCGCGCGAGCAGTACTTC. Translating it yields CASTSGPREQYF.

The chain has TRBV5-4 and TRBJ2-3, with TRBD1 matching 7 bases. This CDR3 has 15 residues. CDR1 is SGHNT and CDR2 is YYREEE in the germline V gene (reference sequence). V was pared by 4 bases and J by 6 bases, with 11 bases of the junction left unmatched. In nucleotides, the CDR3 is TGTGCCAGCAGCCCTCCGGACAGGTTAGCGGATACGCAGTATTTT. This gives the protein CASSPPDRLADTQYF. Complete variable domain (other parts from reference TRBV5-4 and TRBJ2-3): ETGVTQSPTHLIKTRGQQVTLRCSSQSGHNTVSWYQQALGQGPQFIFQYYREEENGRGNFPPRFSGLQFPNYSSELNVNALELDDSALYLCASSPPDRLADTQYFGPGTRLTVL.

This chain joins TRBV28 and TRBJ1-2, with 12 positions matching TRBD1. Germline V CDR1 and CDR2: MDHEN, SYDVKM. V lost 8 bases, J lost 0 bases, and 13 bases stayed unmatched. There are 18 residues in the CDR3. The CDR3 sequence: CASVGQGAPLKANYGYTF. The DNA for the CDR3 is TGTGCCAGCGTGGGACAGGGGGCACCTCTCAAAGCTAACTATGGCTACACCTTC.

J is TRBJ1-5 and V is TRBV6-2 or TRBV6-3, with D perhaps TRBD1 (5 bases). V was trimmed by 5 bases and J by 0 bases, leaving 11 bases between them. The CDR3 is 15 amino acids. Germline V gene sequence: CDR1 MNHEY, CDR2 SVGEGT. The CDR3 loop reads CASSTWTNSNQPQHF. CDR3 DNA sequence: TGTGCCAGCAGTACCTGGACAAATAGCAATCAGCCCCAGCATTTT.

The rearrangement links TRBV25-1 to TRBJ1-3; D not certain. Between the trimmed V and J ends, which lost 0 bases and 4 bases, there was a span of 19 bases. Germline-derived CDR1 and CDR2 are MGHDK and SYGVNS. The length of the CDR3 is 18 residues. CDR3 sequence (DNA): TGTGCCAGCAGTGAATATATTCGTGGAAGGGAGCTAGGAAACACCATATATTTT. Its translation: CASSEYIRGRELGNTIYF.

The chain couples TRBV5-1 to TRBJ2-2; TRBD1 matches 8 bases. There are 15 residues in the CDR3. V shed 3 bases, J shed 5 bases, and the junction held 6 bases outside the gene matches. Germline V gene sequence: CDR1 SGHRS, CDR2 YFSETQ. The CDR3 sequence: CASSYAGGITGELFF. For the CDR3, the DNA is TGCGCCAGCAGCTATGCAGGGGGCATAACCGGGGAGCTGTTTTTT.

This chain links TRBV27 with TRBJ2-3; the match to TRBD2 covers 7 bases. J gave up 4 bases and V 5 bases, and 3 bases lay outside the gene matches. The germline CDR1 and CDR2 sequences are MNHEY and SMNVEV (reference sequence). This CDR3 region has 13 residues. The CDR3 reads CASSPSGPDTQYF. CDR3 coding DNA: TGTGCCAGCAGTCCTAGCGGCCCAGATACGCAGTATTTT.

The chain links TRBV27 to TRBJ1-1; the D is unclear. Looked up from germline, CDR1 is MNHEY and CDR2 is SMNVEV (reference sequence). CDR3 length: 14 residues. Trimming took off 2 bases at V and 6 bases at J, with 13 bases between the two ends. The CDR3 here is CASSLGGLLAEAFF. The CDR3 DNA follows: TGTGCCAGCAGTTTAGGTGGGCTTCTCGCTGAAGCTTTCTTT.

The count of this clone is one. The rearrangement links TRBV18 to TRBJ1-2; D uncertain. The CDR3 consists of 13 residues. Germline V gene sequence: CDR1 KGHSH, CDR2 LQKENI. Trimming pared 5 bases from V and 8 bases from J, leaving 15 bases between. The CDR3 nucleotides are TGTGCCAGCTCAGCGACCCCGAGCGGAGGCTACACCTTC. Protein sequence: CASSATPSGGYTF.

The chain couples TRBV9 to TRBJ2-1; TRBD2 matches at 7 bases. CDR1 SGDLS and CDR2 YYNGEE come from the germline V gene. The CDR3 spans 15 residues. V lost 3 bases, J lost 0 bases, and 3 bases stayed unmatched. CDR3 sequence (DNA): TGTGCCAGCAGCGCAGCTAGCGGCTCCTACAATGAGCAGTTCTTC. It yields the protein CASSAASGSYNEQFF.

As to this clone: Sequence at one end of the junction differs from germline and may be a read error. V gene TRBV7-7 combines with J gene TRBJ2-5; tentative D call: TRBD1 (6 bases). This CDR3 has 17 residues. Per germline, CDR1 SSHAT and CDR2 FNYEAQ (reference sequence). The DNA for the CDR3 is TGTGCTAGCAGCTTGGGGGCCGGCAGACAGTACCAAGAGACCCAGTACTTC. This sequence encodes CASSLGAGRQYQETQYF.

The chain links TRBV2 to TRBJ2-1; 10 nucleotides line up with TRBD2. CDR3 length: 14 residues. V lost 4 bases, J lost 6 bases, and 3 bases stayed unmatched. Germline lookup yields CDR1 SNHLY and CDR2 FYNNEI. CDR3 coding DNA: TGTGCCAGCAGTGTAGCGGGAGGTGGCAATGAGCAGTTCTTC. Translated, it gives CASSVAGGGNEQFF.

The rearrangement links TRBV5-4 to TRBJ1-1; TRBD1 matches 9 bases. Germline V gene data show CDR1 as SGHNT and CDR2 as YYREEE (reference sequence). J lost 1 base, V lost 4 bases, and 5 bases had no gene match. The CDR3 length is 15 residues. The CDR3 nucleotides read TGTGCCAGCAGCCTAAAGACAGGGGGGAACACTGAAGCTTTCTTT. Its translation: CASSLKTGGNTEAFF.

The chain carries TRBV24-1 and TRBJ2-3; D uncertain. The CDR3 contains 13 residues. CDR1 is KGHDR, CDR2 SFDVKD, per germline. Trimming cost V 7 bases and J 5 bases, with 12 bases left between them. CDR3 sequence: CATRPPREDTQYF. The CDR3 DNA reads TGTGCCACCAGGCCCCCCCGCGAAGATACGCAGTATTTT.

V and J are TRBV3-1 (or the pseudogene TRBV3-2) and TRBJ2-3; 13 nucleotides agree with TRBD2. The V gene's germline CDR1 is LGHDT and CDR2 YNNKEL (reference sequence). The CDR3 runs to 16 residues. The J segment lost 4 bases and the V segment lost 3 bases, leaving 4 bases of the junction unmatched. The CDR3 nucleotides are TGTGCCAGCAGCCAGGGACTAGCGGGATTGGCAGATACGCAGTATTTT. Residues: CASSQGLAGLADTQYF.

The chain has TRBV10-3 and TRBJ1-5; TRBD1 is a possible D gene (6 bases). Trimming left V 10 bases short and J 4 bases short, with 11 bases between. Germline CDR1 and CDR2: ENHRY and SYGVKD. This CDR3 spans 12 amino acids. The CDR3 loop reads CASGQTNQPQHF. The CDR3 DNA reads TGTGCCAGTGGACAGACGAATCAGCCCCAGCATTTT.

The CDR3 bases are TGTGCCTGGAGTGTCGGGACTAGCGGGTACAATGAGCAGTTCTTC. It encodes CAWSVGTSGYNEQFF. The V call is TRBV30, the J call TRBJ2-1; 12 nucleotides match TRBD2. The germline CDR1 and CDR2 sequences are GTSNPN and SVGIG (reference sequence). The J segment lost 4 bases and the V segment lost 0 bases, leaving 1 base of the junction unmatched. The CDR3 runs to 15 residues.

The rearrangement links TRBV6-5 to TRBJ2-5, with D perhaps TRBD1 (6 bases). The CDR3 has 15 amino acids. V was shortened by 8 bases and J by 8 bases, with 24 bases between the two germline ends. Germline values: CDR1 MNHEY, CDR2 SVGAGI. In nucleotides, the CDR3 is TGTGCCAGCGATAGATGGACAGTTACAAGAGAAACCCAGTACTTC. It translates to CASDRWTVTRETQYF.

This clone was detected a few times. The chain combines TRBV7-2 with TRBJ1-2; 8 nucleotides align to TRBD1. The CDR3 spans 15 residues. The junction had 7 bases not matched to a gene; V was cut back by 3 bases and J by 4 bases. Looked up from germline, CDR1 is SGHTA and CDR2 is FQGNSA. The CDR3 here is CASSFKGQGLYGYTF. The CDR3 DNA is TGTGCCAGCAGCTTCAAAGGACAGGGACTCTATGGCTACACCTTC.

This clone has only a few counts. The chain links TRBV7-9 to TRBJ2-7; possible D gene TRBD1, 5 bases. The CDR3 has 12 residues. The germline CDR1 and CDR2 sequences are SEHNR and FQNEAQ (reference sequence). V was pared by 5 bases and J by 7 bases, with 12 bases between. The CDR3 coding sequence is TGTGCCAGCAGCCAGCAGGGCCGTGAGCAGTACTTC. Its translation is CASSQQGREQYF.

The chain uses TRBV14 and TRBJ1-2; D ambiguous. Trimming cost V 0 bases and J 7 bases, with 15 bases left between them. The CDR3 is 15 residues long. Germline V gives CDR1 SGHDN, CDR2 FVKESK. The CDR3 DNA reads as TGTGCCAGCAGCCAAGAAAACAGTCTCCCCCCTGGCTACACCTTC. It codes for CASSQENSLPPGYTF.

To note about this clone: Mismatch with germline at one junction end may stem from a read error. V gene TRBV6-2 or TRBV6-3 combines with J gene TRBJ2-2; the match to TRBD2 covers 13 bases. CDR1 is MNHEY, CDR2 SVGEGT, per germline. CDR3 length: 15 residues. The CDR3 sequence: CASSYPGTSGRARVF. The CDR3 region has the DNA TGTGCCAGCAGTTACCCTGGAACTAGCGGGAGGGCCAGGGTTTTT.

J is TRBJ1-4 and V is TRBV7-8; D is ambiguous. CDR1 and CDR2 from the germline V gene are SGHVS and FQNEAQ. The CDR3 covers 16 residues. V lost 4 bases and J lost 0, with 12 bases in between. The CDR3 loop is CASSYSTSSTNEKLFF. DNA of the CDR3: TGTGCCAGCAGCTACAGTACGAGTTCAACTAATGAAAAACTGTTTTTT.

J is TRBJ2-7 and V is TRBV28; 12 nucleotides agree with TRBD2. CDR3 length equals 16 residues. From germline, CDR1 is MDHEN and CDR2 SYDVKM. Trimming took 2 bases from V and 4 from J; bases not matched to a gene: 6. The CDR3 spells CASSLLAGGGGYEQYF. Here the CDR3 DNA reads TGTGCCAGCAGTTTACTAGCGGGAGGGGGTGGGTACGAGCAGTACTTC.

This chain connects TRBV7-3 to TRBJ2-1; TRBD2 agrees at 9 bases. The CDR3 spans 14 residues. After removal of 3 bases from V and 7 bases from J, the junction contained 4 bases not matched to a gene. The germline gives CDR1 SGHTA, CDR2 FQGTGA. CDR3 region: CASSLGLAPNEQFF. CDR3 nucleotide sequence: TGTGCCAGCAGCTTGGGACTAGCCCCGAATGAGCAGTTCTTC.